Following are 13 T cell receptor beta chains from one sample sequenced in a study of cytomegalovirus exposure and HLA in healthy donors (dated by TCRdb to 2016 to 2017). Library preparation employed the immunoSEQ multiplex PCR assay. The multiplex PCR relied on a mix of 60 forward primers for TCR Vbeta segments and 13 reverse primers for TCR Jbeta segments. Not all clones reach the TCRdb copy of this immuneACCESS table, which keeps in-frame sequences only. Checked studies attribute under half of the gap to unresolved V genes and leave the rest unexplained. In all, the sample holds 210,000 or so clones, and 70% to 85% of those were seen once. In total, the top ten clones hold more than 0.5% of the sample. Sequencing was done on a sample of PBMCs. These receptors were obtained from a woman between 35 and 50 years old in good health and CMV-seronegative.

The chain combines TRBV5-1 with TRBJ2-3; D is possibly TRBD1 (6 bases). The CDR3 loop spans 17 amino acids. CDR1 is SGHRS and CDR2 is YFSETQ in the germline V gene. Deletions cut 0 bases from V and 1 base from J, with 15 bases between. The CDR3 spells CASSLAGQGLGTDTQYF. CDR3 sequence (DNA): TGCGCCAGCAGCTTGGCCGGTCAGGGGCTCGGCACAGATACGCAGTATTTT.

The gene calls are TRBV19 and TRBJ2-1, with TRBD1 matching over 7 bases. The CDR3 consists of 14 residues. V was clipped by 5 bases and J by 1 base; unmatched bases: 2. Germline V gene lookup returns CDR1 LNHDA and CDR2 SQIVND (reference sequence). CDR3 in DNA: TGTGCCAGTAGTCCGACAGGGTCCTACAATGAGCAGTTCTTC. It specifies CASSPTGSYNEQFF.

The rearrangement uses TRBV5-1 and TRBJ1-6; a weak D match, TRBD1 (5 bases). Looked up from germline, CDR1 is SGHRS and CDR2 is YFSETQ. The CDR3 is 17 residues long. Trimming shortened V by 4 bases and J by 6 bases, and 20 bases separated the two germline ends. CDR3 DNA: TGCGCCAGCAGCAGCCGGGGGGTCGGGGGATCTAATTCACCCCTCCACTTT. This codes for CASSSRGVGGSNSPLHF.

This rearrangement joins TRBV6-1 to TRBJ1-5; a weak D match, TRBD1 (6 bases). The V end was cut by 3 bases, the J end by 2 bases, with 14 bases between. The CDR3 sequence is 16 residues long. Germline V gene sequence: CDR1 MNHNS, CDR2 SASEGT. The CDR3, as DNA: TGTGCCAGCAGTGATTGGGGGGGCATAGGCAATCAGCCCCAGCATTTT. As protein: CASSDWGGIGNQPQHF.

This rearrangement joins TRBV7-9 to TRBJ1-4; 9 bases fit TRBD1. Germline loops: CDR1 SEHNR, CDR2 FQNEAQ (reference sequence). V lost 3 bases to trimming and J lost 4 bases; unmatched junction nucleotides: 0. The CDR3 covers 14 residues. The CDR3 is CASSLTGGNEKLFF. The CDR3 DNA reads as TGTGCCAGCAGCTTGACAGGGGGTAATGAAAAACTGTTTTTT.

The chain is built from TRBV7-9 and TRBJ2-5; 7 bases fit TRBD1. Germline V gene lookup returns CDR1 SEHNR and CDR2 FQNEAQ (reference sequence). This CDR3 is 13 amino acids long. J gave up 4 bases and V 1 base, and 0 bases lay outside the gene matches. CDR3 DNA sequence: TGTGCCAGCAGCTTAGACAGGGGAGAGACCCAGTACTTC. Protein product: CASSLDRGETQYF.

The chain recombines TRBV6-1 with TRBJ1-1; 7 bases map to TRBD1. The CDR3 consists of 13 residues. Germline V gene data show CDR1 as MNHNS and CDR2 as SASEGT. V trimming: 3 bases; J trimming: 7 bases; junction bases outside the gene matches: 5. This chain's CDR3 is CASSEVGDSEAFF. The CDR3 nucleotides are TGTGCCAGCAGTGAGGTTGGGGACAGTGAAGCTTTCTTT.

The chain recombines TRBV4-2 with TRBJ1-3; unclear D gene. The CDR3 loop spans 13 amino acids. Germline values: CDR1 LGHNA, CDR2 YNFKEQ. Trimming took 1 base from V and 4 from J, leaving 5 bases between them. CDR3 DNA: TGTGCCAGCAGCCAAGGGGCGGGAAACACCATATATTTT. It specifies CASSQGAGNTIYF.

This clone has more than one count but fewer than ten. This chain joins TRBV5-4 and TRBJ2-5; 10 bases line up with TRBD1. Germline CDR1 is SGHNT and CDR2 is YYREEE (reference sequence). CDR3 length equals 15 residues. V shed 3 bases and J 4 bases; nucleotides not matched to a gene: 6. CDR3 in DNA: TGTGCCAGCAGCTCGCCGACAGGGGGCGCAGAGACCCAGTACTTC. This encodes CASSSPTGGAETQYF.

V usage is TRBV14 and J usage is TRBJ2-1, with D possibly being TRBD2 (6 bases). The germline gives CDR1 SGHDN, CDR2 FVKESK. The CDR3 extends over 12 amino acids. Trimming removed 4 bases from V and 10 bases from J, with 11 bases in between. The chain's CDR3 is CASSLGSGEQFF. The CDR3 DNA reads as TGTGCCAGCAGCCTGGGCAGCGGGGAGCAGTTCTTC.

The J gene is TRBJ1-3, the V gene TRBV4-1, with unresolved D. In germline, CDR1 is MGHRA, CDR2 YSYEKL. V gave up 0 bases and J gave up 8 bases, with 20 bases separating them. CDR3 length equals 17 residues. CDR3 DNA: TGCGCCAGCAGCCAAGATAAATTTGGACTAGGCGGAGACACCATATATTTT. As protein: CASSQDKFGLGGDTIYF.

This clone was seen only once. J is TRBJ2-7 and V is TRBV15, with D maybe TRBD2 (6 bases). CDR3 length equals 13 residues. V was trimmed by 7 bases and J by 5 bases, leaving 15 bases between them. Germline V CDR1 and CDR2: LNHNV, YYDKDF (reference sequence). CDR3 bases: TGTGCCACCACCACCCGGGAGACCCACGAGCAGTACTTC. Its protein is CATTTRETHEQYF.

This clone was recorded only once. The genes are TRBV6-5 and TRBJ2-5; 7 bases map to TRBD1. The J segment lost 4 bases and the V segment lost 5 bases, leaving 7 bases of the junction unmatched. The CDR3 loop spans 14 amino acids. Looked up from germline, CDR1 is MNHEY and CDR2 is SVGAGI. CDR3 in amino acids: CASSPNRGGETQYF. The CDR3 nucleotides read TGTGCCAGCAGTCCCAACAGGGGTGGAGAGACCCAGTACTTC.